What follows is one TCR beta chain and its context. Its matching antigen is unknown. This sample stems from a study of T cells in Graves' hyperthyroidism and ophthalmopathy. Points from the study as a whole: Stable hyperthyroidism was separated from ophthalmopathy by a model based on 13 V-J features. Also found in blood were most expanded thyroid clonotypes above 0.001.

Germline lookup yields CDR1 SGHDN and CDR2 FVKESK. This CDR3 has 16 residues. Trimming left V 3 bases short and J 2 bases short, with 17 bases between. A lack of ophthalmopathy progression within 18 months defined stable Graves' hyperthyroidism. Patients aged 18 to 65 with hyperthyroidism were newly diagnosed, with duration under 2 months. Authors of the study amplified TCR beta CDR3 regions from RNA transcripts. First-round RT-PCR with HTBI primers amplified the TCR CDR3 region. TCRdb re-called the multiplex PCR reads through MiXCR, storing one row per CDR3 protein. This table has fewer than 600,000 distinct CDR3 sequences, over 13% appearing once.

This chain joins TRBV14 and TRBJ2-7; no reliable D call. This TCR derives from a woman in her late teens or twenties with Graves' hyperthyroidism. Sequencing was done on a sample of blood. CDR3 sequence reads: CASSHNRNLGPYEQYF. The CDR3 nucleotides are TGTGCCAGCAGCCACAACCGGAACCTAGGCCCCTACGAGCAGTACTTC.